The clone carrying this T cell receptor beta chain was seen many times. Its antigen is unidentified. Trimming at V came to 5 bases and at J to 9 bases, leaving 12 bases not matched to a gene. CDR1 MDHEN and CDR2 SYDVKM come from the germline V gene. The CDR3 loop spans 15 amino acids. These data originate in a study of neurological immune-mediated disorders. The study, taken as a whole, reports: Expansion of TCR clones was greatest in HTLV-1-associated myelopathy and smallest in multiple sclerosis, where it fell below that of healthy controls.

Individuals who volunteered at a blood bank located in Maryland, USA, made up the group of healthy controls. The unsorted libraries were prepared from 2 million PBMCs (stored at -80 C). Synthesis of cDNA was performed by 5'RACE using 10-nucleotide random UMIs. In TCRdb, the 5' RACE reads were re-called with MiXCR into one record per CDR3 protein. The sample has about 79,000 distinct CDR3 sequences, 12% to 15% seen once. Material: PBMCs. V is TRBV28 and J is TRBJ1-5, with 8 bases fitting TRBD1. The sequence was collected from a woman aged 50 to 60 in good health. Written as DNA, the CDR3 is TGTGCCAGCAGTCCCAGCGGGACAGGCAATTCGCCCCAGCATTTT. Encoded protein: CASSPSGTGNSPQHF. The variable domain in full, with the rest retrieved from reference TRBV28 and TRBJ1-5, is DVKVTQSSRYLVKRTGEKVFLECVQDMDHENMFWYRQDPGLGLRLIYFSYDVKMKEKGDIPEGYSVSREKKERFSLILESASTNQTSMYLCASSPSGTGNSPQHFGDGTRLSIL.